This is a list of T cell receptor beta chains from one sample in a study of human T cells and chemical hapten exposure. TCRdb itself ran the RACE reads through MiXCR, one entry per CDR3 protein. The table includes under 110,000 distinct CDR3 sequences, approximately 12% detected once. The sequenced sample was whole blood, obtained in connection with sensitization to the hapten diphenylcyclopropenone (DPC). These receptors originate from a woman between 50 and 59 years old with alopecia areata. Some clones in this sample may be carry-over from other donors' samples. The CDR3 runs from the conserved cysteine through the conserved F or W. Each record gives: D gene, J gene, V gene, clone size, CDR3 protein, CDR3 DNA. A D gene is named only where the DNA matches it firmly. Clone size is not always given. Where it is, it says once, few, many or a class for expanded clones.

. | TRBJ2-2 | TRBV9 | many | CASSGRLPGRKSRGTGELFF | TGTGCCAGCAGCGGGCGCCTTCCAGGGCGGAAATCGCGGGGCACCGGGGAGCTGTTTTTT
TRBD1 | TRBJ2-1 | TRBV6-5 | . | CASSEGQGALNEQFF | TGTGCCAGCAGTGAGGGACAGGGGGCGCTTAATGAGCAGTTCTTC
TRBD2 | TRBJ2-1 | TRBV7-9 | few | CAGTSGIEGEQFF | TGTGCCGGAACTAGCGGGATCGAGGGTGAGCAGTTCTTC
. | TRBJ2-5 | TRBV24-1 | few | CATSDLSAGQETQYF | TGTGCCACCAGTGATTTGTCCGCGGGACAAGAGACCCAGTACTTC
TRBD1 | TRBJ1-1 | TRBV20-1 | few | CSAVRDRAAPYTEAFF | TGCAGTGCTGTTAGGGACAGGGCAGCACCGTACACTGAAGCTTTCTTT
TRBD1 | TRBJ2-2 | TRBV6-1 | few | CASPRKDRANGELFF | TGTGCCAGCCCCAGGAAGGACAGGGCGAACGGGGAGCTGTTTTTT
. | TRBJ1-6 | TRBV2 | few | CASRWRGDSPLHF | TGTGCCAGCAGATGGAGGGGTGATTCACCCCTCCACTTT
. | TRBJ1-2 | TRBV6-4 | many | CASSGTWVNYGYTF | TGTGCCAGCAGTGGAACTTGGGTTAACTATGGCTACACCTTC
. | TRBJ1-1 | TRBV20-1 | . | CSADLTGNTEAFF | TGCAGTGCTGACTTAACAGGGAACACTGAAGCTTTCTTT
TRBD1 | TRBJ2-5 | TRBV6-1 | . | CASGQAETQYF | TGTGCCAGCGGACAGGCGGAGACCCAGTACTTC
TRBD1 | TRBJ1-5 | TRBV12-3/TRBV12-4 | few | CASSPGTGGSNQPQHF | TGTGCCAGCAGTCCTGGGACAGGTGGCTCCAATCAGCCCCAGCATTTT
. | TRBJ2-2 | TRBV28 | . | CASSLYTTGELFF | TGTGCCAGCAGTTTATACACCACCGGGGAGCTGTTTTTT
. | TRBJ1-1 | TRBV28 | . | CASSFWTEAFF | TGTGCCAGCAGTTTTTGGACTGAAGCTTTCTTT
TRBD1 | TRBJ1-6 | TRBV5-1 | . | CASSSDRVRHNSPLHF | TGCGCCAGCAGCTCGGACAGGGTCCGCCATAATTCACCCCTCCACTTT
. | TRBJ2-5 | TRBV28 | . | CASSLRGIQETQYF | TGTGCCAGCAGTTTACGTGGGATACAAGAGACCCAGTACTTC
TRBD1 | TRBJ1-5 | TRBV12-3/TRBV12-4 | many | CASSEDRGGQPQHF | TGTGCCAGCAGCGAAGACAGGGGGGGTCAGCCCCAGCATTTT
. | TRBJ1-2 | TRBV3-1 | . | CASSQQGTYGYTF | TGTGCCAGCAGCCAACAGGGGACCTATGGCTACACCTTC
. | TRBJ2-3 | TRBV11-2 | . | CASSLETDTQYF | TGTGCCAGCAGCTTAGAGACAGATACGCAGTATTTT
TRBD2 | TRBJ2-1 | TRBV9 | . | CASSVYSGLAGVGEQFF | TGTGCCAGCAGCGTCTATTCTGGTCTAGCGGGAGTTGGTGAGCAGTTCTTC
. | TRBJ2-1 | TRBV7-8 | many | CASSRTGRQHNEQFF | TGTGCCAGCAGCCGAACGGGCCGGCAACACAATGAGCAGTTCTTC
. | TRBJ2-5 | TRBV24-1 | . | CATSDFPRQETQYF | TGTGCCACCAGTGATTTCCCTCGACAAGAGACCCAGTACTTC
TRBD2 | TRBJ2-2 | TRBV24-1 | few | CATSDPHSGGPGGELFF | TGTGCCACCAGTGATCCACATAGCGGGGGCCCGGGCGGGGAGCTGTTTTTT
. | TRBJ2-7 | TRBV3-1 | few | CASSQVRDEQYF | TGTGCCAGCAGCCAAGTCCGGGACGAGCAGTACTTC
. | TRBJ2-7 | TRBV7-8 | many | CASSLVANEQYF | TGTGCCAGCAGCTTAGTTGCGAACGAGCAGTACTTC
. | TRBJ1-1 | TRBV5-4 | few | CASSARGGSNTEAFF | TGTGCCAGCAGCGCCAGGGGAGGGTCTAACACTGAAGCTTTCTTT
TRBD1 | TRBJ2-7 | TRBV28 | few | CASTTGGAASARSYEQYF | TGTGCCAGCACGACAGGGGGGGCGGCTAGCGCTCGATCCTACGAGCAGTACTTC
. | TRBJ1-3 | TRBV2 | few | CASRSQGSSGNTIYF | TGTGCCAGCAGATCACAGGGAAGCTCTGGAAACACCATATATTTT
. | TRBJ1-1 | TRBV5-1 | . | CASSFTGDAGSSTEAFF | TGCGCCAGCAGCTTTACGGGGGACGCCGGGTCATCCACTGAAGCTTTCTTT
TRBD1 | TRBJ2-2 | TRBV6-5 | few | CASRRTGGTGELFF | TGTGCCAGCAGGCGGACAGGGGGGACCGGGGAGCTGTTTTTT
. | TRBJ1-5 | TRBV20-1 | . | CSARSSNQPQHF | TGCAGTGCTAGGAGTAGCAATCAGCCCCAGCATTTT
. | TRBJ1-1 | TRBV2 | many | CASKGGGATEAFF | TGTGCCAGCAAGGGTGGGGGGGCCACTGAAGCTTTCTTT
. | TRBJ1-3 | TRBV12-5 | few | CASGLSGSGNTIYF | TGTGCTAGTGGTTTATCCGGGTCTGGAAACACCATATATTTT
TRBD2 | TRBJ2-3 | TRBV6-5 | many | CASTASGAGDTQYF | TGTGCCAGCACCGCTAGCGGGGCGGGAGATACGCAGTATTTT
. | TRBJ2-3 | TRBV4-1 | . | CASSQESEKVSDTQYF | TGCGCCAGCAGCCAAGAAAGTGAGAAAGTCTCAGATACGCAGTATTTT
. | TRBJ1-6 | TRBV5-6 | . | CASSLGYNSPLHF | TGTGCCAGCAGCTTGGGGTATAATTCACCCCTCCACTTT
TRBD1 | TRBJ2-4 | TRBV28 | few | CASSLGQGIAKNIQYF | TGTGCCAGCAGTCTGGGACAGGGGATCGCCAAAAACATTCAGTACTTC
. | TRBJ2-7 | TRBV6-2/TRBV6-3 | . | CASSTGQSYEQYF | TGTGCCAGCAGCACAGGACAGAGCTACGAGCAGTACTTC
. | TRBJ2-2 | TRBV3-1 | few | CASSRRTAVEYGELFF | TGTGCCAGCAGCCGACGAACAGCGGTTGAATACGGGGAGCTGTTTTTT
TRBD2 | TRBJ2-2 | TRBV19 | . | CASTGAGGTGELFF | TGTGCCAGTACTGGAGCGGGGGGCACCGGGGAGCTGTTTTTT